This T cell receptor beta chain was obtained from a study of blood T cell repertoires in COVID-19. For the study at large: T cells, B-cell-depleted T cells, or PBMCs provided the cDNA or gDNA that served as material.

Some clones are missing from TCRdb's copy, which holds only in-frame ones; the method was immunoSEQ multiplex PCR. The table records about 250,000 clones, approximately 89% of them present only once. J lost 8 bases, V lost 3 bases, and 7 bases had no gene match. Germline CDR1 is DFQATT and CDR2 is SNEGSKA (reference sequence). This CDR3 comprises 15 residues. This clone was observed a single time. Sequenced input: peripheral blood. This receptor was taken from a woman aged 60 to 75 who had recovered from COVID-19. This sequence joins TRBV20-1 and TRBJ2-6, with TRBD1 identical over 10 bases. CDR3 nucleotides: TGCAGTGCTAGTGGCGGGACAGGGGAGACCAACGTCCTGACTTTC. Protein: CSASGGTGETNVLTF.